The rows below give T cell receptor beta chains drawn from one sample of a study of blood T cell repertoires in COVID-19. The protocol was immunoSEQ multiplex PCR, while the TCRdb copy is restricted to in-frame clones and leaves out a portion. This table has approximately 670,000 clones, 85% to 90% appearing once. Source material: peripheral blood. Receptors originate from a woman aged 18-35 years with acute or convalescent COVID-19. The CDR3 runs from the conserved cysteine through the conserved F or W. The order of the fields is D gene, clone size, V gene, J gene, CDR3 DNA, CDR3 protein. A D gene is named only where the DNA matches it firmly. Clone size, where shown, is once, few, many, or a class for clones that have expanded.

d_call: TRBD1; clone_size: once; v_call: TRBV24-1; j_call: TRBJ1-2; cdr3_nt: TGTGCCACCAGTGATCCCCGGACAGGGGCGAACTATGGCTACACCTTC; cdr3_aa: CATSDPRTGANYGYTF
d_call: .; clone_size: .; v_call: TRBV9; j_call: TRBJ2-3; cdr3_nt: TGTGCCAGCAGCGTAGCGGCCGGCGGGAGCACAGATACGCAGTATTTT; cdr3_aa: CASSVAAGGSTDTQYF
d_call: TRBD1; clone_size: .; v_call: TRBV6-5; j_call: TRBJ1-1; cdr3_nt: TGTGCCAGCAGTAGATCAGGGGGCTTCACTGAAGCTTTCTTT; cdr3_aa: CASSRSGGFTEAFF
d_call: TRBD1; clone_size: .; v_call: TRBV19; j_call: TRBJ1-1; cdr3_nt: TGTGCCAGTAGTATAGGGGGGACAGCGAACACTGAAGCTTTCTTT; cdr3_aa: CASSIGGTANTEAFF
d_call: TRBD1; clone_size: once; v_call: TRBV30; j_call: TRBJ1-2; cdr3_nt: TGTGCCTGGACGACAGGGGGCGCGGATGGCTACACCTTC; cdr3_aa: CAWTTGGADGYTF
d_call: .; clone_size: .; v_call: TRBV5-1; j_call: TRBJ2-7; cdr3_nt: TGCGCCAGCAGCCCTCAAATTCAGGGGGAGCAGTACTTC; cdr3_aa: CASSPQIQGEQYF
d_call: TRBD1; clone_size: .; v_call: TRBV6-1; j_call: TRBJ2-1; cdr3_nt: TGTGCCAGCAGTGGGGCGGCGGGACAGGGCTACAATGAGCAGTTCTTC; cdr3_aa: CASSGAAGQGYNEQFF
d_call: .; clone_size: .; v_call: TRBV21-1; j_call: TRBJ2-1; cdr3_nt: TGTGCCAGCAGCAAAGGGGAGGCTAGCGGGGCCGGAGGTCCCTACAATGAGCAGTTCTTC; cdr3_aa: CASSKGEASGAGGPYNEQFF
d_call: TRBD1; clone_size: .; v_call: TRBV12-3/TRBV12-4; j_call: TRBJ1-2; cdr3_nt: TGTGCCAGCAGCCCGGACAGGGTGTATGGCTACACCTTC; cdr3_aa: CASSPDRVYGYTF
d_call: TRBD1; clone_size: .; v_call: TRBV5-1; j_call: TRBJ1-2; cdr3_nt: TGCGCCAGCAGCTTTGGGACAGTTCAGGGCTACACCTTC; cdr3_aa: CASSFGTVQGYTF
d_call: .; clone_size: .; v_call: TRBV10-2; j_call: TRBJ1-2; cdr3_nt: TGCGCCAGCAGTGAGATGAGGGGGGGTGCCTATGGCTACACCTTC; cdr3_aa: CASSEMRGGAYGYTF
d_call: .; clone_size: .; v_call: TRBV5-1; j_call: TRBJ1-1; cdr3_nt: TGCGCCAGCAGCATCGGCAGGGGTAGCACTGAAGCTTTCTTT; cdr3_aa: CASSIGRGSTEAFF
d_call: .; clone_size: .; v_call: TRBV5-1; j_call: TRBJ2-2; cdr3_nt: TGCGCCAGCAGCTACGGACAGCTCACCGGGGAGCTGTTTTTT; cdr3_aa: CASSYGQLTGELFF
d_call: TRBD2; clone_size: .; v_call: TRBV5-1; j_call: TRBJ2-1; cdr3_nt: TGCGCCAGCAGCTTGGGGGCGGGGGCCTACAATGAGCAGTTCTTC; cdr3_aa: CASSLGAGAYNEQFF
d_call: .; clone_size: .; v_call: TRBV25-1; j_call: TRBJ1-2; cdr3_nt: TGTGCCAGCAACCGGACTTGCGCTAACTATGGCTACACCTTC; cdr3_aa: CASNRTCANYGYTF
d_call: TRBD1; clone_size: .; v_call: TRBV7-9; j_call: TRBJ1-4; cdr3_nt: TGTGCCAGCAGCTCCACCCGACGACAGGGCCTTAATGAAAAACTGTTTTTT; cdr3_aa: CASSSTRRQGLNEKLFF
d_call: .; clone_size: .; v_call: TRBV5-8; j_call: TRBJ1-6; cdr3_nt: TGTGCCAGCAGCTTAACGCAAGCGTACCTAGATCATTCACCCCTCCACTTT; cdr3_aa: CASSLTQAYLDHSPLHF
d_call: .; clone_size: .; v_call: TRBV30; j_call: TRBJ1-2; cdr3_nt: TGTGCCTGGAGTTTTAATAACAGCCCTCGGGGCTACACCTTC; cdr3_aa: CAWSFNNSPRGYTF
d_call: TRBD1; clone_size: .; v_call: TRBV7-2; j_call: TRBJ2-3; cdr3_nt: TGTGCCAGCAGGCCAGGGACAGGGGTGGGGGATACGCAGTATTTT; cdr3_aa: CASRPGTGVGDTQYF
d_call: TRBD1; clone_size: .; v_call: TRBV7-2; j_call: TRBJ1-1; cdr3_nt: TGTGCCAGCAGACCTAGACAGGGGGCCCCTGGAGCTTTCTTT; cdr3_aa: CASRPRQGAPGAFF
d_call: .; clone_size: .; v_call: TRBV2; j_call: TRBJ1-1; cdr3_nt: TGTGCCAGCAACCCAGGGGTGAACACTGAAGCTTTCTTT; cdr3_aa: CASNPGVNTEAFF
d_call: TRBD1; clone_size: .; v_call: TRBV7-9; j_call: TRBJ1-2; cdr3_nt: TGTGCCAGCGGATCCGGGACAGCGTATGGCTACACCTTC; cdr3_aa: CASGSGTAYGYTF
d_call: .; clone_size: few; v_call: TRBV20-1; j_call: TRBJ1-2; cdr3_nt: TGCAGTGCCAGTGGGGGCGGTTATGGCTACACCTTC; cdr3_aa: CSASGGGYGYTF
d_call: TRBD2; clone_size: .; v_call: TRBV3-1/TRBV3-2; j_call: TRBJ2-5; cdr3_nt: TGTGCCAGCAGCCAAGGGTTTGCGGGGGGGATCCAAGAGACCCAGTACTTC; cdr3_aa: CASSQGFAGGIQETQYF
d_call: TRBD1; clone_size: .; v_call: TRBV4-2; j_call: TRBJ1-6; cdr3_nt: TGTGCCAGCAGCCTAAGTTTGGGGACAGGGAGCTCACCCCTCCACTTT; cdr3_aa: CASSLSLGTGSSPLHF
d_call: TRBD1; clone_size: .; v_call: TRBV19; j_call: TRBJ1-5; cdr3_nt: TGTGCCAGTAGTAACTGGCTCGGTTACAGGGGCCAAGAGGGCAATCAGCCCCAGCATTTT; cdr3_aa: CASSNWLGYRGQEGNQPQHF
d_call: TRBD1; clone_size: .; v_call: TRBV24-1; j_call: TRBJ2-7; cdr3_nt: TGTGCCACCAGTGATTTAGGGACAGGGGGTGCCTACGAGCAGTACTTC; cdr3_aa: CATSDLGTGGAYEQYF
d_call: .; clone_size: .; v_call: TRBV5-4; j_call: TRBJ1-1; cdr3_nt: TGTGCCAGCAGCTCGGGTGGTCCCAGGAGGAGTACTGAAGCTTTCTTT; cdr3_aa: CASSSGGPRRSTEAFF
d_call: .; clone_size: .; v_call: TRBV29-1; j_call: TRBJ2-7; cdr3_nt: TGCAGCGCCTGGACTTCCCAGGATAGGCAGCAGTACTTC; cdr3_aa: CSAWTSQDRQQYF
d_call: .; clone_size: .; v_call: TRBV2; j_call: TRBJ1-1; cdr3_nt: TGTGCCAGCAGTGAGGGAACAGGGAACACTGAAGCTTTCTTT; cdr3_aa: CASSEGTGNTEAFF
d_call: TRBD1; clone_size: .; v_call: TRBV28; j_call: TRBJ1-2; cdr3_nt: TGTGCCAGCAGTTTATCCACAGGGGGCTACTATGGCTACACCTTC; cdr3_aa: CASSLSTGGYYGYTF
d_call: TRBD1; clone_size: .; v_call: TRBV11-2; j_call: TRBJ2-6; cdr3_nt: TGTGCCAGCAGCTACCCAGGACAGGGGGTCTACTCTGGGGCCAACGTCCTGACTTTC; cdr3_aa: CASSYPGQGVYSGANVLTF